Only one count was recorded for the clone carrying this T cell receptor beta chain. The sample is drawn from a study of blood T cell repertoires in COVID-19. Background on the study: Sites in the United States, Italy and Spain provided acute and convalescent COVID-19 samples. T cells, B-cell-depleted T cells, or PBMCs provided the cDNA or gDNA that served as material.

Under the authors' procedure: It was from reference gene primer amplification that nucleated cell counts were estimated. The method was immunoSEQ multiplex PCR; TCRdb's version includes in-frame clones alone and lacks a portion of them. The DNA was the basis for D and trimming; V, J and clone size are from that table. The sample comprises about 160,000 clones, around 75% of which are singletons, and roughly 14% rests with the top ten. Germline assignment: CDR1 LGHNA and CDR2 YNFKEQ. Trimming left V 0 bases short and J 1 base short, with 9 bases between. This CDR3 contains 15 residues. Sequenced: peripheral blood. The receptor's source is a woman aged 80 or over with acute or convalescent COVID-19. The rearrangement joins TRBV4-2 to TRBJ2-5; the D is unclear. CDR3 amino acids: CASSQESQIQETQYF. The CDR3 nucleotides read TGTGCCAGCAGCCAAGAGTCGCAGATCCAAGAGACCCAGTACTTC.